The 26 T cell receptor beta chains in this list originate from one sample, sequenced in a study of identical twins. TCRdb redid the calling of the 5' RACE reads with MiXCR, one entry per CDR3 protein. The sample contains around 95,000 distinct CDR3 sequences, under 6.5% of which appear only once. The sample taken for sequencing was memory T cells sorted from blood. These receptors were obtained from a woman aged 45 to 65 in good health.

This clonotype was found many times. This sequence joins TRBV20-1 and TRBJ2-5, with 7 bases lining up with TRBD2. Germline lookup yields CDR1 DFQATT and CDR2 SNEGSKA (reference sequence). The CDR3 spans 15 residues. After removal of 1 base from V and 5 bases from J, the junction contained 10 bases not matched to a gene. For the CDR3, the DNA is TGCAGTGCTAGAGTTTTGGGCGGGAGTGTGGAGACCCAGTACTTC. Translated: CSARVLGGSVETQYF.

This clonotype was counted ten times or more. This CDR3 reads CSARDLNKQETQYF. The CDR3, as DNA: TGCAGTGCTAGAGATCTCAACAAGCAAGAGACCCAGTACTTC. The J gene is TRBJ2-5, the V gene TRBV20-1; D is unclear. Trimming removed 0 bases from V and 2 bases from J, with 10 bases in between. Per germline, CDR1 DFQATT and CDR2 SNEGSKA (reference sequence). This CDR3 has 14 residues.

At least ten counts were recorded for this clonotype. This sequence joins TRBV4-1 and TRBJ2-5; 11 nucleotides align to TRBD2. J was trimmed by 6 bases and V by 4 bases; bases with no gene match: 10. This CDR3 comprises 16 residues. Germline CDR1 and CDR2: MGHRA and YSYEKL. For the CDR3, the DNA is TGCGCCAGCAGCCGGACCGGGACTAGCGGTTTCAAGACCCAGTACTTC. The encoded protein is CASSRTGTSGFKTQYF.

This clonotype was counted a few times. The chain has TRBV4-1 and TRBJ2-7, with TRBD2 as a possible D gene (5 bases). The V gene lost 1 base and the J gene lost 3 bases, with 13 bases spanning the gap. The CDR3 sequence is 15 residues long. From germline, CDR1 is MGHRA and CDR2 YSYEKL. CDR3 nucleotides: TGCGCCAGCAGCCAAGTGCTTACACTAGACTACGAGCAGTACTTC. This codes for CASSQVLTLDYEQYF.

This clonotype was detected a few times. The genes are TRBV11-3 and TRBJ2-2; weak D call: TRBD1 (6 bases). Trimming pared 4 bases from V and 1 base from J, leaving 28 bases between. Germline values: CDR1 SGHNT, CDR2 YENEEA. The CDR3 contains 21 residues. The CDR3: CASSSSFPPLTGTKNTGELFF. CDR3 nucleotide sequence: TGTGCCAGCAGCTCCTCCTTCCCACCTCTTACCGGGACAAAGAACACCGGGGAGCTGTTTTTT. The whole variable domain, filled in from reference TRBV11-3 and TRBJ2-2, reads EAGVVQSPRYKIIEKKQPVAFWCNPISGHNTLYWYLQNLGQGPELLIRYENEEAVDDSQLPKDRFSAERLKGVDSTLKIQPAELGDSAVYLCASSSSFPPLTGTKNTGELFFGEGSRLTVL.

A few counts support this clonotype. The chain couples TRBV5-1 to TRBJ2-5, with 8 bases aligning to TRBD1. Germline CDR1 and CDR2: SGHRS and YFSETQ. Trimming removed 6 bases from V and 5 bases from J; junction bases left unmatched: 9. This CDR3 has 14 residues. CDR3: CASKAARGPETQYF. DNA of the CDR3: TGCGCCAGCAAAGCGGCCAGGGGGCCTGAGACCCAGTACTTC.

This clonotype was found many times. This chain uses TRBV20-1 with TRBJ2-1, with 13 bases that match TRBD2. V lost 3 bases, J lost 8 bases, and 13 bases stayed unmatched. Germline CDR1 reads DFQATT; CDR2 reads SNEGSKA (reference sequence). The CDR3 runs to 17 residues. CDR3 residues: CSARSLLAGGPGDEQFF. In nucleotides, the CDR3 is TGCAGTGCTAGGAGCCTACTAGCGGGAGGGCCGGGGGATGAGCAGTTCTTC.

This clonotype was recorded many times. The genes are TRBV14 and TRBJ1-4, with a weak D call TRBD1 (5 bases). Trimming cost V 7 bases and J 8 bases, with 14 bases left between them. CDR1 is SGHDN, CDR2 FVKESK, per germline. CDR3 size: 13 residues. The CDR3 reads CASNGHPEEKLFF. CDR3 DNA: TGTGCCAGCAACGGACACCCGGAGGAAAAACTGTTTTTT.

This clonotype showed up many times. V and J are TRBV9 and TRBJ2-1; 8 bases are shared with TRBD2. CDR3 length: 15 residues. The J segment lost 7 bases and the V segment lost 3 bases, leaving 9 bases of the junction unmatched. CDR1 and CDR2 from the germline V gene are SGDLS and YYNGEE. This CDR3 is CASSAPGLGSNEQFF. In nucleotides, the CDR3 is TGTGCCAGCAGCGCCCCGGGACTAGGGTCGAATGAGCAGTTCTTC. Combining the CDR3 with reference TRBV9 and TRBJ2-1 gives the whole variable domain DSGVTQTPKHLITATGQRVTLRCSPRSGDLSVYWYQQSLDQGLQFLIQYYNGEERAKGNILERFSAQQFPDLHSELNLSSLELGDSALYFCASSAPGLGSNEQFFGPGTRLTVL.

This clonotype was seen ten or more times. The rearrangement uses TRBV5-1 and TRBJ1-1, with D possibly TRBD1 on 6 matching bases. Trimming removed 3 bases at V and 10 bases at J, with 19 bases between. Germline CDR1 SGHRS, CDR2 YFSETQ. The CDR3 has 14 amino acids. CDR3 residues: CASSWKTDRIGAFF. CDR3 sequence (DNA): TGCGCCAGCAGCTGGAAAACCGACAGGATTGGAGCTTTCTTT.

In its sample, this clonotype was seen many times. The V call is TRBV28, the J call TRBJ1-1; D may be TRBD1 (5 bases). Trimming left V 1 base short and J 4 bases short, with 10 bases between. Germline CDR1 MDHEN, CDR2 SYDVKM. This CDR3 is 14 amino acids long. The DNA of the CDR3 is TGTGCCAGCAGTTTATTCGGGACGGGCACTGAAGCTTTCTTT. Its protein product is CASSLFGTGTEAFF.

This clonotype was counted many times. This chain uses TRBV5-5 with TRBJ1-1, with a weak D call TRBD1 (6 bases). Trimming pared 5 bases from V and 1 base from J, leaving 12 bases between. The CDR3 consists of 14 residues. Germline V lookup: CDR1 SGHKS, CDR2 YYEKEE (reference sequence). In nucleotides, the CDR3 is TGTGCCAGCAGTTGGGCAGGGGAGAACACTGAAGCTTTCTTT. Translation gives CASSWAGENTEAFF.

This clonotype was counted many times. The V and J genes are TRBV3-1 and TRBJ1-5; 7 bases fit TRBD1. Germline assignment: CDR1 LGHDT and CDR2 YNNKEL (reference sequence). J gave up 2 bases and V 4 bases, and 5 bases lay outside the gene matches. This CDR3 spans 15 amino acids. The CDR3 loop reads CASSPETGRNQPQHF. The DNA of the CDR3 is TGTGCCAGCAGCCCAGAGACAGGGCGCAATCAGCCCCAGCATTTT. The whole variable domain, filled in from reference TRBV3-1 and TRBJ1-5, reads DTAVSQTPKYLVTQMGNDKSIKCEQNLGHDTMYWYKQDSKKFLKIMFSYNNKELIINETVPNRFSPKSPDKAHLNLHINSLELGDSAVYFCASSPETGRNQPQHFGDGTRLSIL.

This clonotype was seen repeatedly, ten times or more. This chain links TRBV10-2 with TRBJ1-2, with D tentatively TRBD1 (6 bases). This CDR3 has 13 amino acids. Trimming pared 0 bases from V and 8 bases from J, leaving 10 bases between. The germline V gene has CDR1 WSHSY and CDR2 SAAADI. CDR3 loop: CASSESGARGYTF. CDR3 bases: TGCGCCAGCAGTGAGTCGGGGGCGCGGGGCTACACCTTC.

In this sample, this clonotype turned up many times. The gene calls are TRBV11-2 and TRBJ2-7, with D possibly being TRBD1 or TRBD2 (5 bases each). Germline CDR1 reads SGHAT; CDR2 reads FQNNGV. V was cut by 3 bases and J by 3 bases, with 18 bases left in between. CDR3 length equals 16 residues. The CDR3 is CASSFSGTQPFYEQYV. CDR3 sequence (DNA): TGTGCCAGCAGCTTTTCCGGGACCCAACCTTTCTACGAGCAGTACGTC.

This sequence joins TRBV2 and TRBJ2-1, with 7 bases fitting TRBD2. Germline V gene data show CDR1 as SNHLY and CDR2 as FYNNEI. The CDR3 has 14 amino acids. J lost 9 bases, V lost 3 bases, and 8 bases had no gene match. CDR3 sequence (DNA): TGTGCCAGCAGTGAGAATGAGCGGGACCCTGAGCAGTTCTTC. As protein: CASSENERDPEQFF. Full variable domain (remainder filled in from reference TRBV2 and TRBJ2-1): EPEVTQTPSHQVTQMGQEVILRCVPISNHLYFYWYRQILGQKVEFLVSFYNNEISEKSEIFDDQFSVERPDGSNFTLKIRSTKLEDSAMYFCASSENERDPEQFFGPGTRLTVL.

There are a few counts of this clonotype. The CDR3 spells CASSFPRSTQYF. CDR3 DNA sequence: TGTGCCAGCAGCTTTCCCAGGTCGACGCAGTATTTT. The chain couples TRBV7-9 to TRBJ2-3; D is unresolved. Trimming pared 3 bases from V and 9 bases from J, leaving 10 bases between. Germline lookup yields CDR1 SEHNR and CDR2 FQNEAQ (reference sequence). CDR3 size: 12 residues.

This clonotype was observed a handful of times. V and J are TRBV6-5 and TRBJ2-1; 8 bases are a match to TRBD2. Germline V lookup: CDR1 MNHEY, CDR2 SVGAGI. CDR3 length equals 14 residues. After removal of 5 bases from V and 6 bases from J, the junction contained 6 bases not matched to a gene. The CDR3 sequence: CASSRTSTLNEQFF. The DNA for the CDR3 is TGTGCCAGCAGTCGGACTAGCACGCTCAATGAGCAGTTCTTC.

This clonotype has just a few counts. The chain is built from TRBV11-2 and TRBJ2-1; TRBD2 matches at 13 bases. V was clipped by 4 bases and J by 9 bases; unmatched bases: 6. The germline V gene encodes CDR1 SGHAT and CDR2 FQNNGV. The CDR3 length is 15 residues. The CDR3 coding sequence is TGTGCCAGCAGCTCGCGACTAGCGGGAGGAGGTGAGCAGTTCTTC. Protein sequence: CASSSRLAGGGEQFF.

This clonotype was found many times. This sequence joins TRBV5-1 and TRBJ2-1; D remains unclear. The CDR3 is 17 amino acids. Germline assignment: CDR1 SGHRS and CDR2 YFSETQ. V lost 0 bases and J 7 bases, leaving 20 bases between the germline ends. Here the CDR3 DNA reads TGCGCCAGCAGCTTGGCGAGGTTAGGAGTAAGCGAGAATGAGCAGTTCTTC. Translating it yields CASSLARLGVSENEQFF.

This clonotype was seen at least ten times. This sequence joins TRBV6-4 and TRBJ2-6; D unclear. Germline V gives CDR1 MRHNA, CDR2 SNTAGT. The V gene lost 8 bases and the J gene lost 0 bases, with 8 bases spanning the gap. The CDR3 is 14 amino acids. The CDR3 DNA reads TGTGCCAGCCGTACAGACTCTGGGGCCAACGTCCTGACTTTC. This translates into CASRTDSGANVLTF.

The chain carries TRBV2 and TRBJ2-3, with a tentative D call TRBD2 (6 bases). The CDR3 has 13 residues. The germline V and J ends were trimmed by 4 bases and 5 bases, with 10 bases remaining between them. Germline CDR1 and CDR2: SNHLY and FYNNEI. The CDR3 DNA follows: TGTGCCAGCAGTGCGGGAGTAAAAGATACGCAGTATTTT. Its translation is CASSAGVKDTQYF.

This clonotype was counted many times. V is TRBV5-6 and J is TRBJ1-2; 8 bases line up with TRBD1. Germline V gives CDR1 SGHDT, CDR2 YYEEEE. V was clipped by 4 bases and J by 3 bases; unmatched bases: 8. This CDR3 has 15 residues. CDR3 coding DNA: TGTGCCAGCAGCGCTACCAGGGGGCCCTACTATGGCTACACCTTC. Protein product: CASSATRGPYYGYTF.

This clonotype was counted ten times or more. The chain has TRBV5-8 and TRBJ2-1, with D possibly being TRBD1 or TRBD2 (6 bases each). The CDR3 runs 11 residues. Trimming removed 7 bases at V and 9 bases at J, with 11 bases between. Germline CDR1 is SGHTS and CDR2 is YDEGEE. This CDR3 reads CASFEGGEQFF. The CDR3, as DNA: TGTGCCAGCTTCGAGGGGGGTGAGCAGTTCTTC.

This clonotype was counted ten times or more. This chain links TRBV4-2 with TRBJ2-7; D uncertain. The V gene lost 3 bases and the J gene lost 0 bases, with 9 bases spanning the gap. Germline CDR1 reads LGHNA; CDR2 reads YNFKEQ. The length of the CDR3 is 14 residues. DNA for the CDR3: TGTGCCAGCAGCCATACACGGATCTCCTACGAGCAGTACTTC. Its protein product is CASSHTRISYEQYF.

This clonotype was counted between two and nine times. The V call is TRBV5-6, the J call TRBJ2-5, with TRBD2 identical over 8 bases. V shed 2 bases, J shed 0 bases, and the junction held 9 bases outside the gene matches. The CDR3 contains 17 residues. Per the germline V gene, CDR1 is SGHDT and CDR2 is YYEEEE. CDR3 sequence: CASSFLAGGAYQETQYF. The CDR3 region has the DNA TGTGCCAGCAGCTTCCTAGCGGGTGGGGCGTACCAAGAGACCCAGTACTTC.